This T cell receptor beta chain was identified during a study of T cell changes during pregnancy in multiple sclerosis. Trimming removed 1 base from V and 2 bases from J; junction bases left unmatched: 1. Germline V gene lookup returns CDR1 KGHSH and CDR2 LQKENI. This CDR3 is built from 15 residues. The table came from immunoSEQ multiplex PCR; TCRdb's copy has only in-frame clones and leaves some out. Of about 38,000 clones listed, over 90% are singletons. This TCR derives from a female donor with multiple sclerosis, enrolled in a pregnancy study. Material: CD4+ T cells from peripheral blood mononuclear cells, obtained in the second trimester of pregnancy. This chain connects TRBV18 to TRBJ2-5; 10 bases align to TRBD1. DNA for the CDR3: TGTGCCAGCTCACCACTGGGACAGGGGCAAGAGACCCAGTACTTC. Its translation is CASSPLGQGQETQYF.